This T cell receptor beta chain emerged from a study of blood T cell repertoires in COVID-19. J was trimmed by 3 bases and V by 8 bases; bases with no gene match: 14. CDR1 and CDR2 from the germline V gene are MDHEN and SYDVKM. The CDR3 totals 17 residues. Sequencing used immunoSEQ multiplex PCR; TCRdb keeps in-frame clones, though not all of them. This sample carries roughly 670,000 clones, about 90% of them seen once, and the ten largest clones take 0.2% to 0.3%. Material for sequencing was peripheral blood. This chain uses TRBV28 with TRBJ1-2; 11 bases agree with TRBD1. The TCR sequence derives from a woman between 18 and 30 years old with acute or convalescent COVID-19. In DNA form, the CDR3 reads TGTGCCAGCCGGTCCTCCGGGACAGGGGGATGGGACTATGGCTACACCTTC. Amino acids: CASRSSGTGGWDYGYTF.